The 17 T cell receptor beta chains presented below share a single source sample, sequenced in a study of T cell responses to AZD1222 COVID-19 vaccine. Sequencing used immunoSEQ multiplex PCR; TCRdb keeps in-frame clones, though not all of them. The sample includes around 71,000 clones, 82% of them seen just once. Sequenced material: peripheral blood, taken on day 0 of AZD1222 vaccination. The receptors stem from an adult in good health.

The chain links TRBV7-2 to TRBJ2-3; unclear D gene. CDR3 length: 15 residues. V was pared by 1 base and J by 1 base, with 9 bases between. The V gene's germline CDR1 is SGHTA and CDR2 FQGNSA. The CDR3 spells CASSLEGQGTDTQYF. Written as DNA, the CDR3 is TGTGCCAGCAGCTTAGAGGGCCAGGGCACAGATACGCAGTATTTT.

The CDR3 region has the DNA TGTGCCAGTAGTGGCTCGCACGGAGGGGATCAGCCCCAGCATTTT. Translating it yields CASSGSHGGDQPQHF. The V call is TRBV19, the J call TRBJ1-5, with a possible D match to TRBD1 (5 bases). Trimming left V 5 bases short and J 5 bases short, with 16 bases between. Germline CDR1 reads LNHDA; CDR2 reads SQIVND (reference sequence). The CDR3 contains 15 residues.

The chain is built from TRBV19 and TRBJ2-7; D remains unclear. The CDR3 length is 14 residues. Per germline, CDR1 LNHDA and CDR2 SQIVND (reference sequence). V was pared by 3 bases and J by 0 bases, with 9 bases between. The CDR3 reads CASSISRNSYEQYF. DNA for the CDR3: TGTGCCAGTAGTATCTCCAGGAACTCCTACGAGCAGTACTTC.

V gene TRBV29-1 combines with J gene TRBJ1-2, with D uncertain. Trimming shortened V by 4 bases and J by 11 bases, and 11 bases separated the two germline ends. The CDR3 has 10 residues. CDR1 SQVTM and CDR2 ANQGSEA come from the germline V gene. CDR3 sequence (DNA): TGCAGCGTTGTCGAGGGCGGGTACACCTTC. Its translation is CSVVEGGYTF.

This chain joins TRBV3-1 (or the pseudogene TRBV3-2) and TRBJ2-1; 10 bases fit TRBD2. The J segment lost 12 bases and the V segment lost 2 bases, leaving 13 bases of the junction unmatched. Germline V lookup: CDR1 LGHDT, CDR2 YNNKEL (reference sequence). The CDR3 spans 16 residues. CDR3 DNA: TGTGCCAGCAGCCAATCCGGGACTAGCGCTACTATCGGGCAGTTCTTC. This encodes CASSQSGTSATIGQFF.

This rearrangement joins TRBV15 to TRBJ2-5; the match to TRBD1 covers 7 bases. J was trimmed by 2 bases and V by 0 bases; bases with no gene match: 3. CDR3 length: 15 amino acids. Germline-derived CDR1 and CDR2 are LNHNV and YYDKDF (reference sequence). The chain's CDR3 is CATSRDPGQQETQYF. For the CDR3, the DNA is TGTGCCACCAGCAGAGACCCGGGACAGCAAGAGACCCAGTACTTC.

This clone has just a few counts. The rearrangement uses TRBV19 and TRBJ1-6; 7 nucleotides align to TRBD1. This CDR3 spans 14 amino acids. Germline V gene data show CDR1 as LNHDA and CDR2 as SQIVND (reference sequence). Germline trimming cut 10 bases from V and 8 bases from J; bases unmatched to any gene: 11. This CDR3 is CANRTGTDHSPLHF. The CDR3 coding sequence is TGTGCCAACCGCACCGGGACAGATCATTCACCCCTCCACTTT.

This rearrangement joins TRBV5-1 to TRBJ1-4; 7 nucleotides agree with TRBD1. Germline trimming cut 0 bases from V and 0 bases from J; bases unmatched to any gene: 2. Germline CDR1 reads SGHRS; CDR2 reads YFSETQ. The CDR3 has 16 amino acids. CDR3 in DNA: TGCGCCAGCAGCTTGGGACAGGGCCCAACTAATGAAAAACTGTTTTTT. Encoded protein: CASSLGQGPTNEKLFF.

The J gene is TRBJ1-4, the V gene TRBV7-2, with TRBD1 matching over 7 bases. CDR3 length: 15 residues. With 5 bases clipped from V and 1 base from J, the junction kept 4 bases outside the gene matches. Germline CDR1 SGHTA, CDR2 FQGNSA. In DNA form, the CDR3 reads TGTGCCAGCAGCCCTACAGGGGTAACTAATGAAAAACTGTTTTTT. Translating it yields CASSPTGVTNEKLFF.

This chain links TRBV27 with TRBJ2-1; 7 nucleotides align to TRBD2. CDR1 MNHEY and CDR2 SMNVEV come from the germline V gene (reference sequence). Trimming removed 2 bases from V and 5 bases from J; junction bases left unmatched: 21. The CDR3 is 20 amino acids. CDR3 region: CASSLKGGQYLGGTNNEQFF. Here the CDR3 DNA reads TGTGCCAGCAGTTTAAAGGGAGGGCAATACCTCGGGGGGACTAACAATGAGCAGTTCTTC.

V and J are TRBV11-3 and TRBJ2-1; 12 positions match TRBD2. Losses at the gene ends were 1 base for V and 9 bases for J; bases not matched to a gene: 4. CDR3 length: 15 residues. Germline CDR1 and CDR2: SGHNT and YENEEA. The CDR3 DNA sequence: TGTGCCAGCAGCTTAGGGACTAGCGGGACTATTGAGCAGTTCTTC. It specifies CASSLGTSGTIEQFF.

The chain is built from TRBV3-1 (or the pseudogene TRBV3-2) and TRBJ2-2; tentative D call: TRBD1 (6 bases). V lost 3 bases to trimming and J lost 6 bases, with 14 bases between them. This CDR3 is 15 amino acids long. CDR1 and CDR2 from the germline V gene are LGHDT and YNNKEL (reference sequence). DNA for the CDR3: TGTGCCAGCAGCCAGTACGCGGCAGGGGCCGGGGAGCTGTTTTTT. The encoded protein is CASSQYAAGAGELFF.

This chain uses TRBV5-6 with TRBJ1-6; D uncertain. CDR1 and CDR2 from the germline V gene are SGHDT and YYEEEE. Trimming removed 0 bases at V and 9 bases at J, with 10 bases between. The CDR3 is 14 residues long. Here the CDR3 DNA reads TGTGCCAGCAGCTTGGATCTGGGTCGTTCACCCCTCCACTTT. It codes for CASSLDLGRSPLHF.

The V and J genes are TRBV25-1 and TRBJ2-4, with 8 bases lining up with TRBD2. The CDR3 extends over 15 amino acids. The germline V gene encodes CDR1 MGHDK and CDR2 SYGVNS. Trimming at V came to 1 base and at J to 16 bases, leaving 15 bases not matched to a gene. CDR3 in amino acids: CASSESPGLAGKIYF. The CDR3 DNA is TGTGCCAGCAGTGAATCCCCAGGACTAGCAGGGAAGATATACTTC.

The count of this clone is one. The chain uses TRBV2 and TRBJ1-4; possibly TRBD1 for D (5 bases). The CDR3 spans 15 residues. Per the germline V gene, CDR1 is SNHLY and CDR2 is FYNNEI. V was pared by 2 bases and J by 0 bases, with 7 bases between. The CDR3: CASSEQGTTNEKLFF. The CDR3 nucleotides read TGTGCCAGCAGTGAACAGGGAACAACTAATGAAAAACTGTTTTTT.

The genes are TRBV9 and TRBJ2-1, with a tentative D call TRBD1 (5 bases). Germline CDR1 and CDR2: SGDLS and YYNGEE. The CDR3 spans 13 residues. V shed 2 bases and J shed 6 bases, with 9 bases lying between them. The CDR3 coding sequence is TGTGCCAGCAGCGTGGACATCGGCAATGAGCAGTTCTTC. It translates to CASSVDIGNEQFF.

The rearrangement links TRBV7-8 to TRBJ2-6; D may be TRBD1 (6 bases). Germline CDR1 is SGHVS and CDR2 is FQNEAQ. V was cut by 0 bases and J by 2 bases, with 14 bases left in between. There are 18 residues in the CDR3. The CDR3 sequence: CASSLASTGKAGANVLTF. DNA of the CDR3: TGTGCCAGCAGCTTAGCTTCTACAGGGAAGGCTGGGGCCAACGTCCTGACTTTC.